This T cell receptor (beta chain) was documented in a study of OX40 agonist ivuxolimab in advanced cancers. Study background: Patients enrolled in dose escalation were diagnosed with hepatocellular carcinoma, melanoma, renal cell or head and neck cancer.

Turning to this clone: Its antigen is still unknown.

Study findings and constraints: The investigators did not determine what antigen specificity the expanded peripheral T cells had. Relative to CD4+ cells, CD8+ T cells on average had more expanded clones. Some nonresponders likewise displayed low normalized T-cell clonal expansion.

The repertoire was sequenced with immunoSEQ multiplex PCR; TCRdb's copy has only in-frame clones and lacks some. The data contain tens of thousands of clones, about 85% of them singletons. This CDR3 has 17 amino acids. V shed 0 bases and J shed 0 bases, with 13 bases lying between them. The germline CDR1 and CDR2 sequences are KGHSH and LQKENI. The material was CD4+ or CD8+ T cells sorted from blood, obtained in a trial of the OX40 agonist ivuxolimab. The TCR originated in an adult with an advanced solid tumor such as melanoma, head and neck, liver or kidney cancer. The genes are TRBV18 and TRBJ2-3; D unresolved. CDR3 coding DNA: TGTGCCAGCTCACCACCCGCCAGCCGGAAGAGCACAGATACGCAGTATTTT. Translating it yields CASSPPASRKSTDTQYF.